The sequence of this T cell receptor beta chain was determined in a study of cytomegalovirus exposure and HLA in healthy donors. The PCR ran on 60 Vbeta and 13 Jbeta primers. This table comes from immunoSEQ multiplex PCR, and its TCRdb copy is limited to in-frame clones, with some not included. The sample holds over 100,000 clones, under 85% seen once. Germline-derived CDR1 and CDR2 are SNHLY and FYNNEI. CDR3 size: 13 residues. Comments on this clone: One end of the junction varies from germline; a read error may be responsible.

Sample: PBMCs. The TCR comes from a man aged 25 to 40 in good health and CMV-seropositive. This chain connects TRBV2 to TRBJ1-2; 7 positions match TRBD1. The CDR3 nucleotides are TGTGCCAGCAGTGAAGAAGTGATAGGGGGCTACCCCTTC. It is translated as CASSEEVIGGYPF.